The clone carrying this TCR beta chain was observed once. RNA was extracted with the RNeasy kit, and a quantity of 0.5 to 1 ug was reverse transcribed using random hexamers. Amplification of the TCR beta CDR3 was carried out by immunoSEQ multiplex PCR, which spanned a total of 54 Vbeta and 13 Jbeta segments. TCRdb itself ran the immunoSEQ multiplex PCR reads through MiXCR, one entry per CDR3 protein. Here the sample spans about 240,000 distinct CDR3 sequences, around 96% being singletons. CDR3 length: 16 residues. V shed 1 base, J shed 3 bases, and the junction held 3 bases outside the gene matches. Germline values: CDR1 SGHTA, CDR2 FQGNSA. This sample stems from a study of CD8 T cells in Susac syndrome. Study as a whole: Susac syndrome patients were untreated, on corticosteroids with some adding intravenous immunoglobulin, or on intravenous immunoglobulin only.

CD8+ and CD4+ T cells circulating in blood were sequenced for TCR beta. TEMRA cells were enriched by FACS, while CD8+ and CD4+ T cells were obtained through a negative isolation that was performed magnetically. The rearrangement links TRBV7-2 to TRBJ2-1, with 10 nucleotides matching TRBD2. The sequencing sample was made of CD4+ T cells from PBMCs. The receptor was isolated from a human donor with Susac syndrome. CDR3 coding DNA: TGTGCCAGCAGCTTAGATTCTAGCGGGGGCTACAATGAGCAGTTCTTC. The encoded protein is CASSLDSSGGYNEQFF. Supplemented by reference TRBV7-2 and TRBJ2-1, the full variable domain reads GAGVSQSPSNKVTEKGKDVELRCDPISGHTALYWYRQSLGQGLEFLIYFQGNSAPDKSGLPSDRFSAERTGGSVSTLTIQRTQQEDSAVYLCASSLDSSGGYNEQFFGPGTRLTVL.